The rows below give T cell receptor beta chains drawn from one sample of a study of HIV-infected patients and healthy controls. TCRdb ran MiXCR on the 5' RACE reads and lists one entry per CDR3 protein. This table holds roughly 10,000 distinct CDR3 sequences, 8% found once. The specimen comprised blood, sampled before antiretroviral therapy. The source is an adult with HIV infection. The donor label of this sample is uncertain. Each CDR3 is given with its conserved first and last residue.

j_call v_call cdr3_aa
TRBJ2-5 TRBV19 CASSFGQVQYF
TRBJ2-7 TRBV20-1 CSASRGGPYEQYF
TRBJ2-5 TRBV11-2 CASSLDPVQETQYF
TRBJ2-1 TRBV24-1 CATSDLRGTDYNEQFF
TRBJ1-2 TRBV2 CASSGRSTGPYGYTF
TRBJ2-7 TRBV3-1 CASSQEGRPYEQYF
TRBJ2-7 TRBV28 CASSQRTGVGEQYF
TRBJ2-1 TRBV6-5 CASSRGDLYYNEQFF
TRBJ1-1 TRBV9 CASSTLDGGATEAFF
TRBJ2-2 TRBV3-1 CASSQDGRGPTGELFF
TRBJ1-1 TRBV12-3/TRBV12-4 CASSPRGANTEAFF
TRBJ1-2 TRBV5-4 CASRKLGDYGYTF
TRBJ2-3 TRBV5-4 CASSLPSGPSTDTQYF
TRBJ1-2 TRBV28 CASRGAYGYTF
TRBJ1-4 TRBV29-1 CSVGTAQTNEKLFF
TRBJ2-6 TRBV14 CASSQGGPSSGANVLTF
TRBJ1-5 TRBV6-5 CASRGSLANQPQHF
TRBJ2-4 TRBV10-3 CAISPFLPGLAGGAKNIQYF
TRBJ2-1 TRBV7-3 CASSLRASGSHNEQFF
TRBJ2-3 TRBV6-2/TRBV6-3 CASSYRTGPTDTQYF
TRBJ2-1 TRBV7-9 CASSSTLRVRGVGEQFF
TRBJ2-2 TRBV25-1 CASSERFSKTGELFF
TRBJ2-6 TRBV20-1 CSARQGAGANVLTF
TRBJ2-3 TRBV7-8 CASSLVGQGSNTDTQYF
TRBJ1-6 TRBV3-1 CASSQDPRVGSYNSPLHF
TRBJ1-4 TRBV25-1 CASSPLTGREEKLFF
TRBJ2-7 TRBV7-9 CASSSSSGRANF
TRBJ1-2 TRBV12-3/TRBV12-4 CASSTGFGYTF
TRBJ2-7 TRBV6-5 CASSPRAHSYEQYF
TRBJ2-3 TRBV9 CASSPSFF
TRBJ2-5 TRBV5-5 CASSSPRNFETQYF
TRBJ2-7 TRBV27 CASSFLGGAYEQYF
TRBJ1-5 TRBV5-6 CASSQGTGVNQPQHF
TRBJ2-1 TRBV29-1 CSVGGPTHNEQFF
TRBJ2-1 TRBV7-3 CASSLLAGGGNEQFF
TRBJ2-7 TRBV28 CASTWGSEQYF
TRBJ1-3 TRBV6-1 CASSEVGISGNTIYF
TRBJ1-1 TRBV6-2/TRBV6-3 CASSWGTGREAFF
TRBJ1-1 TRBV6-6 CARYTDTEAFF
TRBJ1-4 TRBV9 CASNPETNEKLFF
TRBJ2-2 TRBV7-8 CASSLGGATGELFF
TRBJ2-1 TRBV10-3 CAISDPGQPTLAYNEQFF
TRBJ1-3 TRBV20-1 CSARDSAPGRASGNTIYF
TRBJ2-1 TRBV29-1 CSAAGTSGRNNEQFF
TRBJ2-5 TRBV6-5 CASSSARETQYF
TRBJ2-3 TRBV21-1 CASIPLGQGAPTDTQYF
TRBJ1-3 TRBV20-1 CSARAVGGGNTIYF
TRBJ2-3 TRBV3-1 CASSPVRRTDTQYF
TRBJ2-3 TRBV21-1 CASSKEARVPTDTQYF
TRBJ1-1 TRBV10-2 CASSETGGSTEAFF
TRBJ1-4 TRBV7-2 CASSPWGYEKLFF
TRBJ2-3 TRBV7-2 CASSLVGLVLDTQYF
TRBJ1-1 TRBV5-4 CASSLTLNTEAFF
TRBJ1-1 TRBV20-1 CSARDQGSNTEAFF